This T cell receptor beta chain is drawn from a study of identical twins. About this clonotype: As yet, its antigen is unknown.

Study observations and caveats: Cord blood's abundant beta clonotypes had fewer insertions, unlike memory repertoires. A cross-sectional statistical analysis, not follow-up of the same donors, supported the conclusions.

A single record per CDR3 protein comes from TCRdb applying MiXCR to the 5' RACE reads. Of approximately 500,000 distinct CDR3 sequences in the sample, roughly 15% are singletons; the top ten hold around 0.4%. The donor group consisted entirely of healthy Caucasians. These data were likewise used in another study, on yellow fever vaccine responses in identical twins.

The sequenced material came from CD4+ T cells sorted from blood. This receptor was obtained from a woman aged 18-30 years in good health.

CDR3 bases: TGTGCCAGCAGTTTCCCCAGTAACACCGGGGAGCTGTTTTTT. Translating it yields CASSFPSNTGELFF. This chain connects TRBV12-3 or TRBV12-4 to TRBJ2-2; D unclear. CDR3 length: 14 amino acids. V shed 3 bases and J shed 2 bases, with 7 bases lying between them.